The 7 T cell receptor beta chains below all came from one sample that was sequenced in a study of cytomegalovirus exposure and HLA in healthy donors. The PCR had 60 Vbeta and 13 Jbeta primers. Generated by immunoSEQ multiplex PCR, the TCRdb table keeps only in-frame clones and is missing some. The table has about 130,000 clones, 75% to 85% seen once. Sequencing was done on a sample of PBMCs. The receptors were gathered from a woman in her late teens or twenties in good health and CMV-seropositive.

The chain employs TRBV19 and TRBJ2-2; a weak D match, TRBD2 (6 bases). The germline V gene has CDR1 LNHDA and CDR2 SQIVND (reference sequence). This CDR3 has 13 amino acids. Trimming pared 7 bases from V and 6 bases from J, leaving 12 bases between. CDR3 sequence: CASNWGGSGELFF. The DNA for the CDR3 is TGTGCCAGTAACTGGGGAGGATCCGGGGAGCTGTTTTTT.

This clone showed up just a few times. The chain recombines TRBV11-2 with TRBJ2-1; 12 positions agree with TRBD2. This CDR3 is 16 amino acids long. The germline V gene encodes CDR1 SGHAT and CDR2 FQNNGV. Unmatched junction bases numbered 3, after V lost 4 bases and J lost 2 bases. The DNA of the CDR3 is TGTGCCAGCAGCTCCCCTAGCGGGGGGGCCTACAATGAGCAGTTCTTC. Encoded protein: CASSSPSGGAYNEQFF.

The gene calls are TRBV6-5 and TRBJ1-1; unclear D gene. The CDR3 is 13 amino acids. V lost 2 bases and J 0 bases, leaving 4 bases between the germline ends. Germline CDR1 reads MNHEY; CDR2 reads SVGAGI. The chain's CDR3 is CASSYQLNTEAFF. CDR3 bases: TGTGCCAGCAGTTACCAATTGAACACTGAAGCTTTCTTT.

The J gene is TRBJ2-5, the V gene TRBV29-1; unclear D gene. Germline CDR1 reads SQVTM; CDR2 reads ANQGSEA. The CDR3 runs 15 residues. Trimming shortened V by 4 bases and J by 0 bases, and 15 bases separated the two germline ends. CDR3 sequence reads: CSVVTVPNYQETQYF. CDR3 bases: TGCAGCGTTGTAACAGTCCCCAATTACCAAGAGACCCAGTACTTC.

The chain links TRBV4-1 to TRBJ1-2, with 7 bases aligning to TRBD1. CDR1 and CDR2 (germline): MGHRA, YSYEKL. V lost 6 bases and J lost 8; bases outside the gene matches: 9. CDR3 size: 13 residues. CDR3 DNA: TGCGCCAGCAGTCCTGAGGGGGCTGAAGGCTACACCTTC. Translating it yields CASSPEGAEGYTF.

The gene calls are TRBV5-1 and TRBJ2-7; maybe TRBD1 (6 bases). Per germline, CDR1 SGHRS and CDR2 YFSETQ. V lost 2 bases to trimming and J lost 0 bases, with 15 bases between them. This CDR3 has 16 amino acids. DNA for the CDR3: TGCGCCAGCAGCTTTTCGGTACACAGGGACTCCTACGAGCAGTACTTC. Protein product: CASSFSVHRDSYEQYF. Full variable domain (remainder filled in from reference TRBV5-1 and TRBJ2-7): KAGVTQTPRYLIKTRGQQVTLSCSPISGHRSVSWYQQTPGQGLQFLFEYFSETQRNKGNFPGRFSGRQFSNSRSEMNVSTLELGDSALYLCASSFSVHRDSYEQYFGPGTRLTVT.

V and J are TRBV10-3 and TRBJ2-7; TRBD2 aligns across 9 bases. This CDR3 is 15 amino acids long. Germline CDR1 ENHRY, CDR2 SYGVKD. Trimming removed 10 bases from V and 2 bases from J; junction bases left unmatched: 12. The CDR3 nucleotides are TGTGCCACCGGGGTTACGGCTAGCGGGACCTACGAGCAGTACTTC. Its protein is CATGVTASGTYEQYF.